The 18 T cell receptor beta chains given below trace back to one sample, sequenced in a study of blood T cell repertoires in COVID-19. Sequenced by immunoSEQ multiplex PCR; TCRdb stores in-frame clones only, minus some. Among some 200,000 clones listed, 84% were seen once. Specimen: peripheral blood. All receptors derive from a woman in her forties or fifties with active or convalescent COVID-19.

This clone was detected a few times. V gene TRBV5-1 combines with J gene TRBJ1-4; 10 bases fit TRBD1. The CDR3 has 17 residues. Germline lookup yields CDR1 SGHRS and CDR2 YFSETQ. Germline trimming cut 3 bases from V and 8 bases from J; bases unmatched to any gene: 13. The CDR3: CASSWTPGTGVREKLFF. The CDR3 nucleotides are TGCGCCAGCAGCTGGACCCCCGGGACAGGGGTCCGGGAAAAACTGTTTTTT.

The chain employs TRBV28 and TRBJ1-5, with 7 bases identical to TRBD1. The CDR3 is 15 residues long. Looked up from germline, CDR1 is MDHEN and CDR2 is SYDVKM. J gave up 6 bases and V 5 bases, and 10 bases lay outside the gene matches. CDR3 in DNA: TGTGCCAGCAGTCCCCTTACTACAGGGGCTCAGCCCCAGCATTTT. Residues: CASSPLTTGAQPQHF.

This clone was seen a single time. The V call is TRBV24-1, the J call TRBJ2-3; TRBD2 matches 11 bases. The germline V gene has CDR1 KGHDR and CDR2 SFDVKD. This CDR3 has 19 residues. With V trimmed by 2 bases and J by 0 bases, 9 bases remained unmatched. CDR3 loop: CATSDSGASGGFSTDTQYF. Written as DNA, the CDR3 is TGTGCCACCAGTGATTCGGGGGCTAGCGGGGGGTTTAGCACAGATACGCAGTATTTT.

In this sample, this clone turned up once. The rearrangement uses TRBV10-3 and TRBJ1-6; D perhaps matches TRBD1 (5 bases). Germline CDR1 reads ENHRY; CDR2 reads SYGVKD. Trimming took off 2 bases at V and 9 bases at J, with 8 bases between the two ends. This CDR3 has 13 amino acids. The CDR3 here is CAISERDSSPLHF. The DNA for the CDR3 is TGTGCCATCAGTGAGAGAGACAGTTCACCCCTCCACTTT.

This rearrangement joins TRBV5-1 to TRBJ2-6, with D perhaps TRBD2 (5 bases). The CDR3 runs to 18 residues. V was pared by 0 bases and J by 0 bases, with 13 bases between. The germline V gene encodes CDR1 SGHRS and CDR2 YFSETQ. CDR3 sequence (DNA): TGCGCCAGCAGCTTGGCCGGGAAGCACCTCTCTGGGGCCAACGTCCTGACTTTC. Its translation: CASSLAGKHLSGANVLTF.

The CDR3 DNA is TGTGCCAGCAGCTTGGGGGGGGCCCCACGGAGCAATCAGCCCCAGCATTTT. Residues: CASSLGGAPRSNQPQHF. This chain joins TRBV28 and TRBJ1-5; a weak D match, TRBD1 (6 bases). Germline CDR1 and CDR2: MDHEN and SYDVKM. Trimming removed 6 bases from V and 1 base from J, with 19 bases in between. The CDR3 contains 17 residues. Full variable domain (outside the CDR3, taken from reference TRBV28 and TRBJ1-5): DVKVTQSSRYLVKRTGEKVFLECVQDMDHENMFWYRQDPGLGLRLIYFSYDVKMKEKGDIPEGYSVSREKKERFSLILESASTNQTSMYLCASSLGGAPRSNQPQHFGDGTRLSIL.

CDR3 residues: CASSLNGRATDTQYF. In DNA, the CDR3 is TGTGCCAGCAGCTTAAACGGGAGGGCGACAGATACGCAGTATTTT. The rearrangement uses TRBV7-3 and TRBJ2-3; 8 nucleotides line up with TRBD2. Germline V CDR1 and CDR2: SGHTA, FQGTGA. The CDR3 sequence is 15 residues long. The V gene end was trimmed by 1 base and the J gene end by 3 bases; junction bases not matched to a gene: 3.

This chain's CDR3 is CASSTNQGPETQYF. The CDR3 DNA is TGTGCCAGTAGTACAAATCAGGGTCCAGAGACCCAGTACTTC. The rearrangement joins TRBV19 to TRBJ2-5; maybe TRBD1 (5 bases). Germline loops: CDR1 LNHDA, CDR2 SQIVND (reference sequence). Trimming removed 4 bases at V and 4 bases at J, with 13 bases between. The CDR3 is made up of 14 amino acids.

The rearrangement links TRBV5-6 to TRBJ2-7; D may be TRBD1 (7 bases). This CDR3 is built from 15 residues. Germline V lookup: CDR1 SGHDT, CDR2 YYEEEE. The ends were cut back, 3 bases at V and 2 bases at J, with 15 bases in the middle. CDR3 DNA: TGTGCCAGCAGCTGGAGGGACAGAGGACCCTACGAGCAGTACGTC. Amino acids: CASSWRDRGPYEQYV.

The chain has TRBV19 and TRBJ1-5, with D tentatively TRBD1 (5 bases). The CDR3 length is 17 residues. The germline V gene encodes CDR1 LNHDA and CDR2 SQIVND (reference sequence). V lost 0 bases to trimming and J lost 2 bases, with 14 bases between them. This CDR3 reads CASSIDPPGFGNQPQHF. The CDR3 DNA follows: TGTGCCAGTAGTATAGATCCCCCAGGGTTTGGCAATCAGCCCCAGCATTTT.

The chain couples TRBV11-2 to TRBJ2-1, with TRBD1 matching over 10 bases. J gave up 5 bases and V 5 bases, and 6 bases lay outside the gene matches. CDR1 is SGHAT and CDR2 is FQNNGV in the germline V gene. CDR3 length: 15 residues. In DNA, the CDR3 is TGTGCCAGCAGCCCCCGGGGGACAGGGGACAATGAGCAGTTCTTC. Translation gives CASSPRGTGDNEQFF.

The gene calls are TRBV7-9 and TRBJ2-1, with D perhaps TRBD1 (6 bases). This CDR3 has 17 residues. From germline, CDR1 is SEHNR and CDR2 FQNEAQ (reference sequence). Trimming removed 5 bases from V and 3 bases from J, with 20 bases in between. The CDR3 loop is CASSTTRTASIYNEQFF. CDR3 coding DNA: TGTGCCAGCAGCACCACCCGGACAGCTAGTATCTACAATGAGCAGTTCTTC.

This clone is a singleton in its sample. The genes are TRBV19 and TRBJ1-1, with 7 bases lining up with TRBD1. Germline CDR1 is LNHDA and CDR2 is SQIVND (reference sequence). The CDR3 contains 13 residues. Trimming cost V 5 bases and J 5 bases; bases outside gene matches: 5. The CDR3 region is CASSLYRGTEAFF. The CDR3, as DNA: TGTGCCAGTAGTTTATACAGGGGTACTGAAGCTTTCTTT.

A few counts support this clone. The rearrangement joins TRBV20-1 to TRBJ1-5; D gene ambiguous. The V gene lost 3 bases and the J gene lost 6 bases, with 12 bases spanning the gap. The V gene's germline CDR1 is DFQATT and CDR2 SNEGSKA (reference sequence). There are 13 residues in the CDR3. The CDR3 DNA reads TGCAGTGCTAGTGCGGTTGGAGGTCAGCCCCAGCATTTT. As protein: CSASAVGGQPQHF.

This clone turned up a few times. V is TRBV10-2 and J is TRBJ2-7, with D perhaps TRBD1 (6 bases). Germline assignment: CDR1 WSHSY and CDR2 SAAADI. CDR3 size: 12 residues. Trimming cost V 4 bases and J 6 bases, with 10 bases left between them. In nucleotides, the CDR3 is TGCGCCAGCAGTGTTACAGGGCCCGAGCAGTACGTC. Amino acids: CASSVTGPEQYV.

The chain uses TRBV7-9 and TRBJ1-2, with a possible D match to TRBD1 (6 bases). From germline, CDR1 is SEHNR and CDR2 FQNEAQ (reference sequence). Trimming left V 3 bases short and J 8 bases short, with 16 bases between. This CDR3 is 14 amino acids long. The CDR3 coding sequence is TGTGCCAGCAGCTTCCGGGACACCCGAAGGGGCTACACCTTC. Its translation: CASSFRDTRRGYTF.

CDR3 sequence: CASSEATASYEQYF. The CDR3 DNA follows: TGTGCCAGCTCGGAGGCGACTGCCTCCTACGAGCAGTACTTC. The chain is built from TRBV18 and TRBJ2-7; perhaps TRBD2 as D (5 bases). V lost 6 bases, J lost 0 bases, and 12 bases lay in between. Looked up from germline, CDR1 is KGHSH and CDR2 is LQKENI. There are 14 residues in the CDR3. Using reference TRBV18 and TRBJ2-7 for the parts outside the CDR3, the full variable domain is NAGVMQNPRHLVRRRGQEARLRCSPMKGHSHVYWYRQLPEEGLKFMVYLQKENIIDESGMPKERFSAEFPKEGPSILRIQQVVRGDSAAYFCASSEATASYEQYFGPGTRLTVT.

J is TRBJ2-4 and V is TRBV2, with 9 bases matching TRBD1. The CDR3 has 13 residues. CDR1 is SNHLY and CDR2 is FYNNEI in the germline V gene. V was clipped by 5 bases and J by 7 bases; unmatched bases: 3. The CDR3 nucleotides are TGTGCCAGCAGTTCGGACAGGGGCAACATTCAGTACTTC. It specifies CASSSDRGNIQYF. The whole variable domain, filled in from reference TRBV2 and TRBJ2-4, reads EPEVTQTPSHQVTQMGQEVILRCVPISNHLYFYWYRQILGQKVEFLVSFYNNEISEKSEIFDDQFSVERPDGSNFTLKIRSTKLEDSAMYFCASSSDRGNIQYFGAGTRLSVL.